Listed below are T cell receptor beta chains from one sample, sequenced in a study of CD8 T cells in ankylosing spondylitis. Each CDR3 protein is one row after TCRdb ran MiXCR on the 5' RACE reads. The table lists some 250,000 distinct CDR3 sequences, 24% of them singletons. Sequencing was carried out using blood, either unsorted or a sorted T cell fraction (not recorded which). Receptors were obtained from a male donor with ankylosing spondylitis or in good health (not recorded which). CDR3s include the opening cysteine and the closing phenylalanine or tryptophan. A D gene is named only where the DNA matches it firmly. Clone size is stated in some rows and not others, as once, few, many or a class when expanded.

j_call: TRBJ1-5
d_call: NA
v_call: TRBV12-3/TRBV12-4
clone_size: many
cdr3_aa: CASSLGSRRDQPQHF
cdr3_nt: TGTGCCAGCAGTTTGGGGTCCCGACGGGATCAGCCCCAGCATTTT

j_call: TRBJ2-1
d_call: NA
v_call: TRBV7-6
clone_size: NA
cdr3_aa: CASSLEAYSYNEQFF
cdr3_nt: TGTGCCAGCAGCTTAGAAGCCTACTCCTACAATGAGCAGTTCTTC

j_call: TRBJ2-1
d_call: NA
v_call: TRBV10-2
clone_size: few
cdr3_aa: CASSESQASWGEQFF
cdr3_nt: TGCGCCAGCAGTGAGTCGCAAGCCTCCTGGGGTGAGCAGTTCTTC

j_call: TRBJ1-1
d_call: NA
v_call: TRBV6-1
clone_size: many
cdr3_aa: CASKGTEAFF
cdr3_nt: TGTGCCAGCAAGGGCACTGAAGCTTTCTTT

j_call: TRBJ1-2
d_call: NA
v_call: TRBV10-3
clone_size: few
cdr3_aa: CAITDQARDYGYTF
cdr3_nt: TGTGCCATCACCGACCAGGCGCGCGACTATGGCTACACCTTC

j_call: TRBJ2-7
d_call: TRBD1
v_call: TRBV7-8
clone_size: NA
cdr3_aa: CASSFIIGQGYEQYF
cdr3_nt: TGTGCCAGCAGCTTCATAATAGGACAGGGCTACGAGCAGTACTTC

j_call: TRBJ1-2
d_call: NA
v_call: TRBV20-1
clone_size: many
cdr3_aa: CSAREQTANYGYTF
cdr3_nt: TGCAGTGCTAGGGAACAAACCGCTAACTATGGCTACACCTTC

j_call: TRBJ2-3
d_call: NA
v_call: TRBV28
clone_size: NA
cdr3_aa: CASSSNNRVDTQYF
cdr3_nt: TGTGCCAGCAGTTCAAATAACAGGGTTGATACGCAGTATTTT

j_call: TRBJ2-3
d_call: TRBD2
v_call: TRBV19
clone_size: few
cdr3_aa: CASRPSGDRTDTQYF
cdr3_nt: TGTGCCAGTAGGCCTAGCGGGGACCGCACAGATACGCAGTATTTT

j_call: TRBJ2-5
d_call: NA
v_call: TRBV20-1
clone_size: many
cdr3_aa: CSAHAGRETQYF
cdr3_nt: TGCAGTGCCCATGCGGGCCGGGAGACCCAGTACTTC

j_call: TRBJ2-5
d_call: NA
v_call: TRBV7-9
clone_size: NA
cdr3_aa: CASSFDSLSQETQYF
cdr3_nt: TGTGCCAGCAGCTTCGACTCACTTAGTCAAGAGACCCAGTACTTC

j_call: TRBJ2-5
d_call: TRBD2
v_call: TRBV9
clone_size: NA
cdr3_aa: CASSASGAGRETQYF
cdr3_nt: TGTGCCAGCAGCGCTAGCGGGGCCGGGCGAGAGACCCAGTACTTC

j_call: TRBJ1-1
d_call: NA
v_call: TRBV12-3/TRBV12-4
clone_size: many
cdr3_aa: CASSLAQQNTEAFF
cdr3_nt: TGTGCCAGCAGTTTAGCACAGCAGAACACTGAAGCTTTCTTT

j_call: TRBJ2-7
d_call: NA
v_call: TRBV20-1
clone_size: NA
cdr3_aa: CSASLDYEQYF
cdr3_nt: TGCAGTGCTAGTCTGGACTACGAGCAGTACTTC

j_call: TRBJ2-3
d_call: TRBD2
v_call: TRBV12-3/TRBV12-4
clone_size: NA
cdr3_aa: CASKRGWDTQYF
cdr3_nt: TGTGCCAGCAAGCGGGGGTGGGATACGCAGTATTTT

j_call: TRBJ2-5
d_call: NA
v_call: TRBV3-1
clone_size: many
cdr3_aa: CASSRDRLETQYF
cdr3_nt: TGTGCCAGCAGCCGCGACCGATTAGAGACCCAGTACTTC

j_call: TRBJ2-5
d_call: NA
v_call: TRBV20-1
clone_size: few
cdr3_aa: CSARPNRETQYF
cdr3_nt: TGCAGTGCTAGACCCAACCGGGAGACCCAGTACTTC